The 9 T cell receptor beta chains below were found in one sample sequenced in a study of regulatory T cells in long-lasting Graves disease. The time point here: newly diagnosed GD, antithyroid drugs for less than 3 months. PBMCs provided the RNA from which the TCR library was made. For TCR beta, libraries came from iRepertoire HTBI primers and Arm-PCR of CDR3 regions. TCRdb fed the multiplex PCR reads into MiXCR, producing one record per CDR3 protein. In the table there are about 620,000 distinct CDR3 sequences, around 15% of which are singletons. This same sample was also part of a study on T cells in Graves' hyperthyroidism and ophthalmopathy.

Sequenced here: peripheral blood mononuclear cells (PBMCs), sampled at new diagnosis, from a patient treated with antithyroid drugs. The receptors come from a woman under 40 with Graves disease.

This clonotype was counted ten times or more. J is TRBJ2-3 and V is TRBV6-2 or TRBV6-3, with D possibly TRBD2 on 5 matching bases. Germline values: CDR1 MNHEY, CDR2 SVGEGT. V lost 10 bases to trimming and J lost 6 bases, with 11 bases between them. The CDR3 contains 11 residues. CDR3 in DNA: TGTGCCACCGGGATGATGGATACGCAGTATTTT. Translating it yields CATGMMDTQYF.

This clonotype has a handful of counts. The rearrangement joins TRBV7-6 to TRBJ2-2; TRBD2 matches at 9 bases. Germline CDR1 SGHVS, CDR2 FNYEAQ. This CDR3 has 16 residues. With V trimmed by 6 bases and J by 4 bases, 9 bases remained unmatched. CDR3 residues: CASRELAGVATGELFF. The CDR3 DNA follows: TGTGCCAGCAGGGAATTAGCGGGAGTAGCCACCGGGGAGCTGTTTTTT.

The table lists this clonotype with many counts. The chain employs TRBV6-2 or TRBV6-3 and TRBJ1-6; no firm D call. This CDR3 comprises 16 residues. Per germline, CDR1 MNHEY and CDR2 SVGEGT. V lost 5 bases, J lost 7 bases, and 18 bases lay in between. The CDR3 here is CASSEAAIQRNSPLHF. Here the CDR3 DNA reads TGTGCCAGCAGTGAAGCCGCGATCCAGAGAAATTCACCCCTCCACTTT.

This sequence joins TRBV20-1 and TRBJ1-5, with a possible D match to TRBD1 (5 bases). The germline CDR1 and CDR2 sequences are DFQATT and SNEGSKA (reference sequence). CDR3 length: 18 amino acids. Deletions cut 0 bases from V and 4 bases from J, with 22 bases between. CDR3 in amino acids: CSARDFEGSGWENQPQHF. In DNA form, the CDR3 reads TGCAGTGCTAGAGACTTCGAGGGGTCGGGATGGGAAAATCAGCCCCAGCATTTT.

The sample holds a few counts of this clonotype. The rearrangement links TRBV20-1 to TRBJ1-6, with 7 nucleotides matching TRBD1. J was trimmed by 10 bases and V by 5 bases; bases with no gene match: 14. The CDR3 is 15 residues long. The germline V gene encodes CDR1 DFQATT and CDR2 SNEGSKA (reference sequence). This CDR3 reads CSAPSRQGVGSPLHF. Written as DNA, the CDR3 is TGCAGTGCTCCCTCCCGACAGGGCGTAGGATCACCCCTCCACTTT.

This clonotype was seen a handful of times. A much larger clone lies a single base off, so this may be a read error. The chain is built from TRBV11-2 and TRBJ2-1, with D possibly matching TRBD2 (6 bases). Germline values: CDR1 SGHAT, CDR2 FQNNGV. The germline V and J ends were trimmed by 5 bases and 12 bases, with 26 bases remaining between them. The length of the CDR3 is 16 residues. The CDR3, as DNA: TGTGCCAGCAGCGCCATCGGGACCGCGGGGCGTGGTGGGCAGTTCTTC. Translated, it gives CASSAIGTAGRGGQFF.

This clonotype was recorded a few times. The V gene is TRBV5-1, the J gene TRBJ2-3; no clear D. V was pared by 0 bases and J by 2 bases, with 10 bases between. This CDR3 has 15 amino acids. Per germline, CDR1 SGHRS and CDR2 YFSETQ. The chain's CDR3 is CASSLVAEHTDTQYF. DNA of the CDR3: TGCGCCAGCAGCTTGGTGGCGGAGCACACAGATACGCAGTATTTT.

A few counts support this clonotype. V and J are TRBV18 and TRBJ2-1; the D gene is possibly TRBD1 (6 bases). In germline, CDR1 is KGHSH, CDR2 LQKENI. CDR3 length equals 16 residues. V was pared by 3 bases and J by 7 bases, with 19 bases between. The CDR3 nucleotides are TGTGCCAGCTCACCGCCAAACAGGGATCAGGGGAATGAGCAGTTCTTC. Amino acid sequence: CASSPPNRDQGNEQFF. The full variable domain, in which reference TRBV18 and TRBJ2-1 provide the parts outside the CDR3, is NAGVMQNPRHLVRRRGQEARLRCSPMKGHSHVYWYRQLPEEGLKFMVYLQKENIIDESGMPKERFSAEFPKEGPSILRIQQVVRGDSAAYFCASSPPNRDQGNEQFFGPGTRLTVL.

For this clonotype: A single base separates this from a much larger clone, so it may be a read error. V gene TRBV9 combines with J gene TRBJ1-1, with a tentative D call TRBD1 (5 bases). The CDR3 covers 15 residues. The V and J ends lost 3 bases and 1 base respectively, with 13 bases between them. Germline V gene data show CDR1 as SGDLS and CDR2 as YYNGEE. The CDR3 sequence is CASSGRDAPNTEAFF. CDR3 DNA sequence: TGTGCCAGCAGCGGCCGGGACGCCCCGAACACTGAAGCTTTCTTT. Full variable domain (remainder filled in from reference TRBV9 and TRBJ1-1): DSGVTQTPKHLITATGQRVTLRCSPRSGDLSVYWYQQSLDQGLQFLIQYYNGEERAKGNILERFSAQQFPDLHSELNLSSLELGDSALYFCASSGRDAPNTEAFFGQGTRLTVV.